The source of this TCR beta chain is a study of cytomegalovirus exposure and HLA in healthy donors. Concerning this clone: Germline and junction disagree at one end, which may indicate a read error.

CDR3 size: 16 residues. CDR1 and CDR2 (germline): PRHDT, FYEKMQ (reference sequence). A multiplex PCR was run with 60 Vbeta primers and 13 Jbeta primers. Profiling relied on immunoSEQ multiplex PCR, and the TCRdb table lists in-frame clones only, not all of them. Among about 130,000 clones, 65% to 80% were seen once, and the ten largest hold around 2%. This chain connects TRBV13 to TRBJ2-2, with 10 bases that match TRBD1. This sequence originates from a woman in her thirties or forties in good health and CMV-seronegative. Sequencing used PBMCs. This chain's CDR3 is CASSLGTGTGAGEPFF. Written as DNA, the CDR3 is TGTGCCAGCAGCTTAGGTACCGGGACAGGGGCCGGGGAGCCGTTTTTT.